This T cell receptor (beta chain) was obtained from a study of blood T cell repertoires in COVID-19. Clones were read by immunoSEQ multiplex PCR, and TCRdb kept only the in-frame ones, dropping some. The table records 150,000 to 200,000 clones, 75% to 85% of them present only once. In germline, CDR1 is MGHRA, CDR2 YSYEKL. CDR3 length: 17 residues. With 1 base removed from V and 2 bases from J, the gap between germline ends came to 18 bases. The source is a human donor in a cohort sampled during active COVID-19. V is TRBV4-1 and J is TRBJ2-7; tentative D call: TRBD2 (6 bases). Sequencing was carried out using peripheral blood. The CDR3 region is CASSQVLPGVTTYEQYF. CDR3 DNA sequence: TGCGCCAGCAGCCAAGTCCTACCGGGGGTAACCACCTACGAGCAGTACTTC.